The 21 T cell receptor beta chains in this list originate from one sample, sequenced in a study of T cells in Graves' hyperthyroidism and ophthalmopathy. Using RNA transcripts as the source, TCR beta CDR3 regions were amplified. HTBI primers were the set used in a first-round RT-PCR of the TCR CDR3. Each CDR3 protein is one row after TCRdb ran MiXCR on the multiplex PCR reads. The sample holds hundreds of thousands of distinct CDR3 sequences; 15% to 18% are singletons and the top ten take roughly 14%. Specimen: blood. Receptors originate from a woman under 30 with Graves' hyperthyroidism.

This clonotype has a count of ten or more. This chain uses TRBV2 with TRBJ2-5; 7 bases map to TRBD2. Germline CDR1 and CDR2: SNHLY and FYNNEI. The CDR3 runs 15 residues. Trimming at V came to 2 bases and at J to 2 bases, leaving 5 bases not matched to a gene. The CDR3 spells CASSEMGEGQETQYF. The CDR3 DNA reads TGTGCCAGCAGTGAAATGGGGGAGGGACAAGAGACCCAGTACTTC.

There are many counts of this clonotype. J is TRBJ1-1 and V is TRBV28; D gene unclear. The CDR3 spans 12 residues. The V end was cut by 5 bases, the J end by 10 bases, with 14 bases between. CDR1 is MDHEN and CDR2 is SYDVKM in the germline V gene. CDR3 nucleotides: TGTGCCAGCAGTAGGCCGGAATCAGGAGCTTTCTTT. It is translated as CASSRPESGAFF.

There are many counts of this clonotype. This chain connects TRBV28 to TRBJ2-5; the match to TRBD2 covers 8 bases. This CDR3 spans 13 amino acids. Losses at the gene ends were 6 bases for V and 5 bases for J; bases not matched to a gene: 5. Germline loops: CDR1 MDHEN, CDR2 SYDVKM. The CDR3 is CASRPGGGETQYF. CDR3 DNA sequence: TGTGCCAGCAGGCCGGGAGGGGGGGAGACCCAGTACTTC.

This clonotype occurred a few times. The V and J genes are TRBV20-1 and TRBJ1-3, with a weak D call TRBD1 (6 bases). The CDR3 has 16 residues. Germline V CDR1 and CDR2: DFQATT, SNEGSKA (reference sequence). V was clipped by 5 bases and J by 0 bases, with 17 bases between them. This chain's CDR3 is CSAEMAGGYSGNTIYF. CDR3 DNA: TGCAGTGCTGAAATGGCTGGGGGCTACTCTGGAAACACCATATATTTT.

As for this clonotype: A much more abundant neighbour one base away suggests this may be a read error. The chain is built from TRBV11-2 and TRBJ2-1, with 7 bases that match TRBD1. The CDR3 is 16 residues long. Trimming removed 0 bases from V and 3 bases from J; junction bases left unmatched: 5. Germline V gene sequence: CDR1 SGHAT, CDR2 FQNNGV. The CDR3 region has the DNA TGTGCCAGCAGCTTAGATGGGGACAGAAGCTACAATGAGCAGTTCTTC. It specifies CASSLDGDRSYNEQFF.

This clonotype occurred a few times. CDR3: CASSVARGTQYF. In nucleotides, the CDR3 is TGTGCCAGCAGTGTCGCCAGGGGTACGCAGTATTTT. The gene calls are TRBV25-1 and TRBJ2-3, with D perhaps matching TRBD1 (6 bases). V was trimmed by 4 bases and J by 8 bases, leaving 10 bases between them. CDR1 and CDR2 (germline): MGHDK, SYGVNS. The CDR3 sequence is 12 residues long.

The table lists this clonotype with many counts. The chain is built from TRBV28 and TRBJ1-2; the D gene is possibly TRBD1 (5 bases). Germline values: CDR1 MDHEN, CDR2 SYDVKM. The V end lost 2 bases, the J end lost 5 bases, and 21 bases lay between the germline ends. The CDR3 loop spans 17 amino acids. Here the CDR3 DNA reads TGTGCCAGCAGTTTACTGGGAGGGAGGGCTAGGGGTTATGGCTACACCTTC. It translates to CASSLLGGRARGYGYTF.

The rearrangement links TRBV27 to TRBJ2-5; perhaps TRBD2 as D (5 bases). V lost 2 bases and J lost 5, with 15 bases in between. The CDR3 consists of 15 residues. CDR1 and CDR2 from the germline V gene are MNHEY and SMNVEV (reference sequence). The CDR3 DNA reads TGTGCCAGCAGTTTAGGTAGCGTGTCGGGGGAGACCCAGTACTTC. It translates to CASSLGSVSGETQYF.

At least ten counts were recorded for this clonotype. V usage is TRBV5-6 and J usage is TRBJ2-3; 10 bases map to TRBD2. The V and J ends lost 0 bases and 2 bases, in that order; junction bases with no gene match: 6. This CDR3 is 17 amino acids long. Germline assignment: CDR1 SGHDT and CDR2 YYEEEE. CDR3 DNA sequence: TGTGCCAGCAGCTTGGCCTTAGCGGGGGGCCTCACAGATACGCAGTATTTT. Its translation: CASSLALAGGLTDTQYF. Full variable domain (outside the CDR3, taken from reference TRBV5-6 and TRBJ2-3): DAGVTQSPTHLIKTRGQQVTLRCSPKSGHDTVSWYQQALGQGPQFIFQYYEEEERQRGNFPDRFSGHQFPNYSSELNVNALLLGDSALYLCASSLALAGGLTDTQYFGPGTRLTVL.

This clonotype was found many times. The V call is TRBV28, the J call TRBJ2-7; perhaps TRBD2 as D (6 bases). Trimming left V 3 bases short and J 0 bases short, with 18 bases between. CDR1 MDHEN and CDR2 SYDVKM come from the germline V gene. The CDR3 is made up of 17 amino acids. The CDR3 here is CASSLEGGAEFSYEQYF. The CDR3 DNA follows: TGTGCCAGCAGTTTGGAGGGCGGGGCGGAATTCTCCTACGAGCAGTACTTC.

This clonotype was observed many times. V is TRBV7-3 and J is TRBJ2-2, with 7 bases matching TRBD1. The ends lost 6 bases at V and 4 bases at J; junction bases unmatched: 8. This CDR3 has 15 residues. Germline CDR1 and CDR2: SGHTA and FQGTGA. The CDR3 region has the DNA TGTGCCAGCAGAACCGGGACAGAGCGCACCGGGGAGCTGTTTTTT. This gives the protein CASRTGTERTGELFF. The full variable domain, completed using reference TRBV7-3 and TRBJ2-2, is GAGVSQTPSNKVTEKGKYVELRCDPISGHTALYWYRQSLGQGPEFLIYFQGTGAADDSGLPNDRFFAVRPEGSVSTLKIQRTERGDSAVYLCASRTGTERTGELFFGEGSRLTVL.

This clonotype was counted once. A much larger clonotype is one base distant, so this may be a read error. This sequence joins TRBV7-9 and TRBJ2-2, with 12 bases identical to TRBD2. V dropped 4 bases and J dropped 5; count of bases not matched to a gene: 17. The CDR3 is made up of 20 amino acids. Germline loops: CDR1 SEHNR, CDR2 FQNEAQ (reference sequence). CDR3 sequence reads: CASSSPWTSGDVVWTGELFF. For the CDR3, the DNA is TGTGCCAGCAGCTCACCCTGGACTAGCGGGGACGTAGTATGGACCGGGGAGCTGTTTTTT. The full variable domain, with the rest looked up from reference TRBV7-9 and TRBJ2-2, is DTGVSQNPRHKITKRGQNVTFRCDPISEHNRLYWYRQTLGQGPEFLTYFQNEAQLEKSRLLSDRFSAERPKGSFSTLEIQRTEQGDSAMYLCASSSPWTSGDVVWTGELFFGEGSRLTVL.

At least ten counts were recorded for this clonotype. The gene calls are TRBV3-1 and TRBJ2-5; the D gene is possibly TRBD2 (5 bases). Trimming took 4 bases from V and 3 from J, leaving 9 bases between them. The CDR3 runs 13 residues. CDR1 LGHDT and CDR2 YNNKEL come from the germline V gene (reference sequence). The CDR3 bases are TGTGCCAGCAGCCTCGGGGTAAAAGAGACCCAGTACTTC. This gives the protein CASSLGVKETQYF.

The chain has TRBV7-3 and TRBJ2-6; no clear D gene. Germline V CDR1 and CDR2: SGHTA, FQGTGA. Trimming stripped 2 bases from V and 2 bases from J, with 7 bases between. The CDR3 totals 15 residues. CDR3 sequence (DNA): TGTGCCAGCAGCTTAGGCATGCCTGGGGCCAACGTCCTGACTTTC. It translates to CASSLGMPGANVLTF.

This clonotype was counted ten times or more. The gene calls are TRBV10-3 and TRBJ1-1; tentative D call: TRBD1 (5 bases). CDR1 ENHRY and CDR2 SYGVKD come from the germline V gene. V dropped 2 bases and J dropped 0 bases, with 19 bases sitting between them. The CDR3 contains 18 residues. CDR3 in DNA: TGTGCCATCAGTGAGGTGGGGCTTTCACCTCTATTGAACACTGAAGCTTTCTTT. Translation: CAISEVGLSPLLNTEAFF.

This clonotype was counted at least ten times. This sequence joins TRBV3-1 and TRBJ2-7; the D is unclear. Germline lookup yields CDR1 LGHDT and CDR2 YNNKEL (reference sequence). Trimming removed 1 base from V and 2 bases from J, with 12 bases in between. This CDR3 is 15 amino acids long. The CDR3 protein is CASSQGIVVAYEQYF. The CDR3 bases are TGTGCCAGCAGCCAAGGAATCGTGGTAGCCTACGAGCAGTACTTC.

The rearrangement links TRBV7-9 to TRBJ1-1; TRBD1 aligns across 7 bases. The CDR3 spans 14 residues. J was trimmed by 4 bases and V by 4 bases; bases with no gene match: 6. Germline loops: CDR1 SEHNR, CDR2 FQNEAQ (reference sequence). This CDR3 is CASSSVTGATEAFF. CDR3 in DNA: TGTGCCAGCAGCTCTGTAACAGGGGCCACTGAAGCTTTCTTT.

This clonotype was detected ten times or more. The rearrangement links TRBV5-6 to TRBJ1-2, with 9 bases that match TRBD1. The CDR3 length is 16 residues. The germline V gene has CDR1 SGHDT and CDR2 YYEEEE. Germline trimming cut 3 bases from V and 3 bases from J; bases unmatched to any gene: 9. In DNA form, the CDR3 reads TGTGCCAGCAGCTACCGGGACAGGGCCTTATACTATGGCTACACCTTC. Its translation is CASSYRDRALYYGYTF.

Many counts were recorded for this clonotype. The V call is TRBV29-1, the J call TRBJ1-2; 8 bases are shared with TRBD1. The length of the CDR3 is 11 residues. CDR1 is SQVTM and CDR2 is ANQGSEA in the germline V gene. Losses at the gene ends were 4 bases for V and 8 bases for J; bases not matched to a gene: 3. The DNA for the CDR3 is TGCAGCGTTGTACAGGGGGGAGGCTACACCTTC. As protein: CSVVQGGGYTF.

The chain carries TRBV19 and TRBJ2-2, with D hard to call. The CDR3 runs to 16 residues. Trimming pared 4 bases from V and 1 base from J, leaving 13 bases between. CDR1 LNHDA and CDR2 SQIVND come from the germline V gene (reference sequence). Written as DNA, the CDR3 is TGTGCCAGTAGTAGAAGAGCCGGGTGGAACACCGGGGAGCTGTTTTTT. Its translation: CASSRRAGWNTGELFF.

The CDR3 bases are TGTGCCAGCAGGCCGGGGGGAACCCAATCACCCCTCCACTTT. Protein product: CASRPGGTQSPLHF. The chain has TRBV27 and TRBJ1-6; D is possibly TRBD1 (5 bases). The CDR3 contains 14 residues. Germline V gene lookup returns CDR1 MNHEY and CDR2 SMNVEV (reference sequence). V was cut by 6 bases and J by 10 bases, with 16 bases left in between.